The entry below gives a single TCR beta chain sequence along with its context. Its antigen remains unknown. At one end, the junction sequence differs from germline, possibly due to a read error. The sample is drawn from a study of tumor and adjacent non-tumor tissue in lung cancer. The template was RNA from unsorted bulk tissue. Between August and November 2014, newly diagnosed, chemotherapy-naive lung cancer patients underwent thoracic surgery in China. Points from the study as a whole: In normal lung, the top 100 clones were significantly more dominant than in tumor.

Three rounds of nested PCR, following a modified ARM-PCR protocol, produced the TCRbeta library. TCRdb recomputed calls from the multiplex PCR reads with MiXCR, one row per CDR3 protein. The data show under 150,000 distinct CDR3 sequences, approximately 72% seen once. The receptor comes from a man in his sixties with small cell lung cancer. The sample consisted of lung tumor tissue.

The CDR3 region is CASRRTSGRSYNEQLF. CDR3 DNA: TGTGCCAGCAGACGGACTAGCGGGCGCTCATACAATGAGCAGCTCTTC. The rearrangement links TRBV7-8 to TRBJ2-1; 11 bases are shared with TRBD2. This CDR3 has 16 amino acids. Germline loops: CDR1 SGHVS, CDR2 FQNEAQ.